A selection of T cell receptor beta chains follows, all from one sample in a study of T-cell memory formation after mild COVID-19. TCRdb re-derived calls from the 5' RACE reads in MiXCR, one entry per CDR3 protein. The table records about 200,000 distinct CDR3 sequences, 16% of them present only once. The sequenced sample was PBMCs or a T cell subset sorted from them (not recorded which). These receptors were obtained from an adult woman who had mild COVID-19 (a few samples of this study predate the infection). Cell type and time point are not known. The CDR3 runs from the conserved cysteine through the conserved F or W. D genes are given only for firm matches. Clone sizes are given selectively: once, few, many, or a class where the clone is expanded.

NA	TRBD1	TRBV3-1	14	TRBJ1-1	TGTGCCAGCAGCCAACGACAGGGACATACTGAAGCTTTCTTT	CASSQRQGHTEAFF
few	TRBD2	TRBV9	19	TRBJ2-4	TGTGCCAGCAGTGCCCCAGCGGGGGGGTTTGAGGGGGCCAAAAACATTCAGTACTTC	CASSAPAGGFEGAKNIQYF
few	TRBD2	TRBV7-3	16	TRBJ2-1	TGTGCCAGCAGCTTAGCCACCGGGACTAACTACAATGAGCAGTTCTTC	CASSLATGTNYNEQFF
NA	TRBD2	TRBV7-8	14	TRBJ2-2	TGTGCCAGCAGCCGAGCGGGAAACACCGGGGAGCTGTTTTTT	CASSRAGNTGELFF
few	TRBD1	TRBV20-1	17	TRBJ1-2	TGCAGTGCTAGAGACGTGGACAGGGGGCATGGTTTCTATGGCTACACCTTC	CSARDVDRGHGFYGYTF
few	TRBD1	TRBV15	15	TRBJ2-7	TGTGCCACCAGCCCACGGGACAGCTTTTTCTACGAGCAGTACTTC	CATSPRDSFFYEQYF
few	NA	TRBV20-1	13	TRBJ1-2	TGCAGTGCTAGAGATAGGGGCTACTATGGCTACACCTTC	CSARDRGYYGYTF
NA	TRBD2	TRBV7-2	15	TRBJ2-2	TGTGCCAGCAGCCAATCGCGACTAGCCGCCGGGGAGCTGTTTTTT	CASSQSRLAAGELFF
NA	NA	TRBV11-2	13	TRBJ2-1	TGTGCCAGCAGCTACCGACGGACGAATGAGCAGTTCTTC	CASSYRRTNEQFF
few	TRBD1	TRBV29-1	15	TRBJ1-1	TGCAGCGTGGCAACAGGGGGCTATGGGAACACTGAAGCTTTCTTT	CSVATGGYGNTEAFF
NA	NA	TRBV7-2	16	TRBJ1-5	TGTGCCAGCAGCTTAGGTTTACAGGGTGGCAATCAGCCCCAGCATTTT	CASSLGLQGGNQPQHF
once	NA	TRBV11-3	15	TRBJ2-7	TGTGCCAGCAGCTTTGGGCGGGGGCCACCCTACGAGCAGTACTTC	CASSFGRGPPYEQYF
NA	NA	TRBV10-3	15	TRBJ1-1	TGTGCCATCAGTGAGTCGGAGCTAAGTAGGACTGAAGCTTTCTTT	CAISESELSRTEAFF
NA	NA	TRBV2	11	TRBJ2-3	TGTGCCAGCGGAAGCACAGATACGCAGTATTTT	CASGSTDTQYF
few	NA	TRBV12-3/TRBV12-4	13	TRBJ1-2	TGTGCCAGCAGTTTAGTCGGGAGTGGTGGCTACACCTTC	CASSLVGSGGYTF
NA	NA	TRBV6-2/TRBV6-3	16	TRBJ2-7	TGTGCCAGCAGTTACGGAGAAGCGACGAACTCCTACGAGCAGTACTTC	CASSYGEATNSYEQYF
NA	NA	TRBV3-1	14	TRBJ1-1	TGTGCCAGCAGCCGCGGTGGGTTATACACTGAAGCTTTCTTT	CASSRGGLYTEAFF
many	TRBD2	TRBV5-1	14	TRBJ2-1	TGCGCCAGCAGCTCCGAACCCGGACTAGCCGAGCAGTTCTTC	CASSSEPGLAEQFF
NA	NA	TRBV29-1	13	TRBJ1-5	TGCAGCGTTGAAGTCGATAGCAATCATCCCCAGCATTTT	CSVEVDSNHPQHF
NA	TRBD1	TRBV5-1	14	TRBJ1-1	TGCGCCAGCAGCCCCCACGCGGACAGGGGTGAAGCTTTCTTT	CASSPHADRGEAFF
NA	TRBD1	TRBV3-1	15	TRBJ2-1	TGTGCCAGCAACCGGTGGGACAGGGGATACAATGAGCAGTTCTTC	CASNRWDRGYNEQFF
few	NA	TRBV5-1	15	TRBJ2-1	TGCGCCAGCAGCTTGGCCATCTTCGTTCCGGGTGAGCAGTTCTTC	CASSLAIFVPGEQFF